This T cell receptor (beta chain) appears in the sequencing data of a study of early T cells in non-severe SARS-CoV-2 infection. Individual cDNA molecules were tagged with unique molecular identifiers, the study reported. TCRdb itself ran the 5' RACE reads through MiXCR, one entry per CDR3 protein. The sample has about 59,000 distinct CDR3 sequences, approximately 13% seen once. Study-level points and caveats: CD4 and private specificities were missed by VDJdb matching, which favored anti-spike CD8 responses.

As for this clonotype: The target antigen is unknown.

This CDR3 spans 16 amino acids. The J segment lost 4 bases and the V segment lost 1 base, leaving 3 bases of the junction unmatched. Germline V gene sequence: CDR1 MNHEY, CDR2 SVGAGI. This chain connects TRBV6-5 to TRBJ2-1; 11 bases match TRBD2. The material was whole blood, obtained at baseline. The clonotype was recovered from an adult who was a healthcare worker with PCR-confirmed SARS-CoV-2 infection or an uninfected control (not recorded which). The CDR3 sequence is CASSYLGLAEYNEQFF. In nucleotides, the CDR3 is TGTGCCAGCAGTTACTTGGGACTAGCGGAATACAATGAGCAGTTCTTC.